Included here is one TCR beta chain sequence, with context. Its antigen is still unknown. In total, 630 or so healthy bone marrow donors made up the cohort. At the time of sampling, all cohort members were nominally healthy, though unrecorded immune exposures were likely present. The donor tested CMV seronegative, placing the donor among the 300 to 400 seronegative members of the cohort. Every donor gave a peripheral blood sample, and the peripheral blood mononuclear cells from that sample were used for TCR beta sequencing. Genomic DNA extraction from the blood cell samples was performed with the Qiagen DNeasy Blood Extraction Kit. To prepare the library, the immunoSEQ multiplex PCR assay was applied. A mixture of 60 forward primers for TCR Vbeta segments and 13 reverse primers for TCR Jbeta segments was used in the multiplex PCR. The CDR3 region of rearranged TCR beta genes was amplified from genomic DNA by a multiplex PCR assay. The Illumina HiSeq System was used to sequence the amplified TCR beta libraries as 87-base-pair reads. In the paper's pipeline: A later analysis tallied roughly 78 million unique TCR beta chains across the approximately 670 repertoires, and around 12 million of those chains were shared by two or more donors. To remove PCR and sequencing errors, raw reads were error-corrected and collapsed into unique sequences using a nearest-neighbor algorithm that merged closely related sequences. Alignment of CDR3 sequences to IMGT reference sequences was used to assign V, D and J gene segments. For a sequence to be retained, at least a six-nucleotide match to both a V gene segment and a J gene segment was required. A rearrangement was called productive if the CDR3 had no stop codons and remained in frame with V and J, and every other rearrangement was called non-productive. Following IMGT convention, CDR3 was defined as the stretch from the second conserved V-encoded cysteine up to the conserved J-encoded phenylalanine. In an earlier analysis of more than 550 of the donors, sequences lacking an unambiguous match to a single V gene segment were excluded. An earlier analysis of 587 of the donors classified V segments as functional when productive rearrangements were above 56.7% and as segregating when the standard deviation between donors was above 5%. A statistical classification framework was developed to diagnose cytomegalovirus status using the catalog of TCR beta chain sequences. A later analysis assigned V and J genes by comparing TCR nucleotide sequences with IMGT/GENE-DB human TR gene sequences. A later analysis assigned CDR3 sequences and most-parsimonious VDJ recombination scenarios with the TCRdist pipeline. A later analysis defined each TCR beta chain by its CDR3 amino acid sequence plus V-gene family, and excluded reads lacking a unique V-gene family. To address suspected cross-contamination and a sequencing artifact, a later analysis removed approximately 600 highly shared, low-generation-probability nucleotide sequences. A later analysis calculated a clonal expansion index for each public chain from normalized within-repertoire ranks of inferred template counts. In a later analysis, generation probabilities were computed using a VDJ recombination model fitted to out-of-frame rearrangements, and the results were checked against IGoR. In a later analysis, hypergeometric tests were used to score TCR-TCR, TCR-HLA and TCR-CMV co-occurrence, with a repertoire-size bias correction applied to TCR pairs. To estimate false discovery rates, a later analysis permuted the HLA or CMV assignments 20 times. In a later analysis, co-occurring TCRs were grouped using DBSCAN, with TCRdist sequence similarity added in when clustering inside HLA-allele-positive subsets. Co-occurrence clustering excluded repertoires with fewer than 30,000 or more than 120,000 public chains, plus five with anomalous nucleotide sharing. TCRdb took this table from immuneACCESS and kept in-frame rearrangements with V and J called. Such tables lack part of the clones; where checked against another copy, unresolved V genes explain under half of the gap, and the rest is unexplained. V, J and clone size are taken as reported in that table, and D and trimming were inferred from the DNA itself. This sample's clone table shows some 110,000 clones. The ten largest clones take up about 4% of the sample.

The data are from a study of cytomegalovirus exposure and HLA in healthy donors (dated by TCRdb to about 2017). Some background on the complete study: According to an earlier analysis of around 600 of the donors, some 180 million T cells yielded 95 million to 140 million unique TCR beta sequences and approximately 300 Gb of sequence data. Roughly 300 gigabases of sequencing data and approximately 85 million unique TCR sequences were included in an early release covering roughly 700 HLA-typed donors. The genetic ancestry cluster associated with self-reported Caucasian donors included 65% to 90% of the roughly 400 genotyped donors. The aim of the study was to test whether cataloging public T cell receptors could identify signatures of past pathogen exposure. Using immunosequencing, the study profiled T cell repertoires from 640 or so subjects and related those repertoires to cytomegalovirus serostatus. Besides the first cohort of roughly 640 subjects, a separate validation cohort made up of over a hundred different subjects was used. To predict cytomegalovirus infection status, the study brought together high-throughput TCR immunosequencing, statistical association of individual TCRs with disease status, and machine learning. A later analysis re-analyzed previously published TCR beta repertoires from 660 or so donors and added high-resolution HLA genotyping to study TCR occurrence patterns. Rather than drawing on any new phenotypic data, the later analysis identified candidate immune exposures from TCR beta sequences and the way those sequences occurred across donors. An earlier analysis of 587 of the donors used high-throughput TCR beta sequencing to judge whether each TCR beta V gene segment behaved as functional or pseudogenic. Alongside the repertoire data, information on donor age, sex, ethnicity and CMV serostatus was compiled. A later genetic analysis used genome-wide SNP genotypes for about three fifths of the 666 donors, treating that subset as a discovery cohort. Every discovery cohort repertoire had been produced on one sequencing platform. Class I and class II HLA loci were covered by the typing at four-digit resolution. Typing coverage varied by locus: roughly 620-640 donors for A, B, C, DRB1 and DQB1; some 520 for DQA1; over 600 for DPA1; 450 to 480 for DPB1. Four or five DR-DQ haplotypes were handled as single units for association and clustering because linkage in the cohort was strong. Among roughly 400 genotyped donors of the cohort, an average of approximately 240,000 unique TCR beta nucleotide sequences was sequenced per donor, of which 15% to 20% were non-productive. The paper's findings and limits, for the study overall: In vitro tests confirmed that a few of the cytomegalovirus-associated TCR beta chains recognize cytomegalovirus antigens. Because HLA typing was missing for some donors at each locus, association tests included only the typed subset. In a later analysis, most CMV-associated TCR beta chains were found to appear HLA-restricted, with HLA associations seemingly driven largely by CMV exposure. The authors suggested that the approach could potentially be generalized to other disease states and immunological phenotypes. The 87-base-pair reads could not distinguish some IMGT-functional V segments, including TRBV6-2 and TRBV6-3, so those segments were excluded. Linkage disequilibrium might explain the correlated functional status among segregating V segments, but an unknown experimental factor could not be excluded. A later genetic analysis reported fewer N-insertions in productive TCRs among donors in an Asian-associated ancestry cluster than the roughly 650-donor mean. CMV serostatus was the only immune exposure information available for the cohort. In a later analysis, TCR association rates were found to vary across HLA loci, with the most associated TCRs seen for DRB1 alleles and the fewest for HLA-C alleles. In a later analysis, HLA-associated TCR beta chains were found to be more clonally expanded and to have lower generation probabilities than equally common non-associated chains. A further reported finding was that TCR beta sequences accurately predicted the HLA-A and HLA-B alleles for most subjects in the first cohort. In this cohort, only TCR beta chains were sequenced, and detectable features were limited by the absence of alpha or paired-chain data. Presence/absence analyses assumed roughly uniform sequencing depth across donors, an assumption that may not hold. V-gene and J-gene trimming of TCR beta chains was associated with a missense DCLRE1C variant in a later genetic analysis, and the association was replicated in an independent cohort. An earlier analysis of around 500 of the donors showed that most TCR beta V segments appeared in productive rearrangements either about 87% or about 30% of the time, which broadly matched IMGT annotations. A later analysis reported that several top co-occurrence clusters appeared linked to parvovirus B19, influenza, CMV and Epstein-Barr virus. A cluster of highly shared sequence variants was judged likely to represent a technical artifact of the sequencing pipeline. Because counts were too low, about 18 rarely observed V segments, including chromosome 9 orphons, were left out of the earlier analysis of 587 of the donors. Most TCR sequences were seen in very few donors, while some public TCRs were found in many individuals. In the study, approximately 150 TCR beta chains were listed as associated with cytomegalovirus. The classifier was reported to diagnose cytomegalovirus status with high specificity and sensitivity in both the original cohort and the validation cohort. When HLA alleles, especially DR and DQ, strongly co-occurred, attributing TCR associations to individual alleles was difficult. In a later analysis, some 17,000 TCR beta sequences were associated with specific HLA alleles at a false discovery rate of 0.05.

For CDR1 and CDR2, the germline V gene (reference sequence) lists LNHDA and SQIVND. Trimming removed 0 bases from V and 1 base from J; the gene matches leave 5 bases unexplained. The CDR3 covers 16 residues, taking in both the cysteine and the phenylalanine. Only the CDR3 portion is preserved as DNA: 48 bases, with reading frame beginning at the first base. The V and J segments used are TRBV19 and TRBJ2-7; 8 bases in the middle match TRBD2. The TCR was taken from a man under 40 in good health and CMV-seronegative. What was sequenced was PBMCs. CDR3 reads: CASSIDGSGGSYEQYF. The sequenced DNA is TGTGCCAGTAGTATAGATGGGAGCGGGGGATCCTACGAGCAGTACTTC.